Here is one T cell receptor (beta chain) with its context. In assigning cohorts, the study relied on participant-reported clinical history. Profiling relied on immunoSEQ multiplex PCR, and the TCRdb table lists in-frame clones only, not all of them. This table holds approximately 470,000 clones, 75% to 90% found once. The data belong to a study of blood T cell repertoires in COVID-19. On the study more broadly: From the United States, Italy and Spain came samples of acute and convalescent COVID-19.

J was trimmed by 7 bases and V by 4 bases; bases with no gene match: 10. The germline V gene has CDR1 SGHTA and CDR2 FQGNSA. The CDR3 is 15 amino acids. Sequencing used PBMCs or T cells enriched from blood (not recorded which). This rearrangement joins TRBV7-2 to TRBJ2-3; 8 bases match TRBD1. The source of this sequence is a young woman who had recovered from COVID-19. DNA for the CDR3: TGTGCCAGCAGCTCCGACATGGGACAGGAGAATACGCAGTATTTT. Translated, it gives CASSSDMGQENTQYF.